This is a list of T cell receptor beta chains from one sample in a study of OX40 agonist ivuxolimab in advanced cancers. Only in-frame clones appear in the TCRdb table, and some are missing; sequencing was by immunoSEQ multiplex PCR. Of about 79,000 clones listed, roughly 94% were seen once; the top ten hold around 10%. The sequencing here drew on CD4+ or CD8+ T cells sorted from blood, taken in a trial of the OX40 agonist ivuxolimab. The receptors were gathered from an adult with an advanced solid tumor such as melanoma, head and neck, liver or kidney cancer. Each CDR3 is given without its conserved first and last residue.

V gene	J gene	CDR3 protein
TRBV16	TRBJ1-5	ASSQDSLNQPQH
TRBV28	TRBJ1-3	ASSGIGGNTIY
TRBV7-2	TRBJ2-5	ASSAGTDWLETQY
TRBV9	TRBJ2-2	ASETRNSGELF
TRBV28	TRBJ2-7	ASTHPDRGTNEQY
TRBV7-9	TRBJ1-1	ASSTPGPL
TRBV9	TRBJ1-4	ASSVSGGLSEKLF
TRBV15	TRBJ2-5	ATSRPGQGVGTQY
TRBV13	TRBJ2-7	ASSLLEGVEQY
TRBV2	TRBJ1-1	ASREQGEAF
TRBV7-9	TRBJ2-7	ASSPLSSYEQY
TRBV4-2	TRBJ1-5	ASSHPLGGSGQPQH
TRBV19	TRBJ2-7	ASSMVGGYSYEQY
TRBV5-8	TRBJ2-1	ASSPGTGVDNEQF
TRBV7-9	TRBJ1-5	ASSLGAGGENQPQH
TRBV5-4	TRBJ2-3	ASSFRTTDTQY
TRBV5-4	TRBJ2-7	ASSLYYEQY
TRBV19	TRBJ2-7	ASSIGTGGYEQY
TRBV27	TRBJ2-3	ASSLMAGGSTDTQY
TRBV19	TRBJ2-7	ASIPGHSYEQY
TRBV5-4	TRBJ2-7	ASSSGRNSYEQY
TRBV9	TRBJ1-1	ASSVDGVDGTEAF
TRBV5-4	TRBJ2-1	ASSLEAGDNEQF
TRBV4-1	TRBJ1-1	ASSQDPGQIGTEAF
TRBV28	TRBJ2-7	ASSGWDSYEQY
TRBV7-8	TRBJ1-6	ASSSAGTPSFNSPLH
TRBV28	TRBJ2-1	ASSLRGPRYNEQF
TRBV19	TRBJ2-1	ASSMGDVTEQF
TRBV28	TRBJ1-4	ASSPGTGPPNEKLF
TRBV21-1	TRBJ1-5	ASSKGKGAGNQPQH
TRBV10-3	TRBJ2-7	AISQGENEQY
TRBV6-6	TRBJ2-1	ASSYLRRDNEQF
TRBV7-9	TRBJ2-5	ASSLFQGPQETQY
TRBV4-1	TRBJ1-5	ASSQWGEINQPQH
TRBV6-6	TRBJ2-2	ASSSGTGELF
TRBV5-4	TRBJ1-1	ASSGTGVEAF
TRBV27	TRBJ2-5	ASSLLQNQETQY
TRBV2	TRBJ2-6	ASTQGSGANVLT
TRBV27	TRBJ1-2	ASSLGRNYGYT
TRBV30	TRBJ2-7	AWLGTAPYEQY
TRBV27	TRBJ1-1	ASSLIGGNTEAF
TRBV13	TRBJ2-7	ASSSGGSPYEQY
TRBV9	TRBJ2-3	ASSGTGTVMADTQY
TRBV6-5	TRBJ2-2	ASRAGANTGELF
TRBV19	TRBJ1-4	ASSIIAAPFLF
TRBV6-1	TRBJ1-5	ASSPFTGGNQPQH
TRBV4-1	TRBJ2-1	ASSHVSEQF
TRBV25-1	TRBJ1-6	ASSDLGRDSPLH
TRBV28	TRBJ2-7	ASSLRDSDRQY
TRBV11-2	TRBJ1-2	ASSLDHAAGNYGYT
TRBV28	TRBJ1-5	ASSFGESNQPQH
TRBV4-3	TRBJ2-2	ASSQAGGELF
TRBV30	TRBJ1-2	AWSWASSSRNGYT
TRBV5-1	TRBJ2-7	ASSFRGDEQY
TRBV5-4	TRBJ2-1	ASSTGLAVEQF